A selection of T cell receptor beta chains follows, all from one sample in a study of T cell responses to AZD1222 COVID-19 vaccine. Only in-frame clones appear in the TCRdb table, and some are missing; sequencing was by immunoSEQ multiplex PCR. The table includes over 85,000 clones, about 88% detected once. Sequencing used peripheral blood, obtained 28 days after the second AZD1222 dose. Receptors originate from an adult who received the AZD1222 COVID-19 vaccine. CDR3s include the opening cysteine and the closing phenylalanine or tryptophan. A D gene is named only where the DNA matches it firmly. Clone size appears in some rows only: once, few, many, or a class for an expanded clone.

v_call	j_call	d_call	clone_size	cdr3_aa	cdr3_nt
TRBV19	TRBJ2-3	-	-	CASKPGRGQGTDTQYF	TGTGCCAGTAAACCGGGCCGCGGACAAGGCACAGATACGCAGTATTTT
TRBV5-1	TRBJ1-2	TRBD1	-	CASSSGQGARDGYTF	TGCGCCAGCAGCTCCGGACAGGGGGCGCGAGACGGCTACACCTTC
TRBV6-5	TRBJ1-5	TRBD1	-	CASSRTGRGGQPQHF	TGTGCCAGCAGTCGGACAGGGAGAGGGGGTCAGCCCCAGCATTTT
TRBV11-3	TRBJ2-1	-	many	CASSLGGYGNEQFF	TGTGCCAGCAGCTTAGGGGGCTACGGCAATGAGCAGTTCTTC
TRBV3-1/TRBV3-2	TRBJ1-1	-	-	CASSPTRDTGLMNTEAFF	TGTGCCAGCAGCCCAACAAGGGACACGGGGTTGATGAACACTGAAGCTTTCTTT
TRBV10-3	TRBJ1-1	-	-	CAISEQGIETFF	TGTGCCATCAGTGAACAGGGCATCGAAACTTTCTTT
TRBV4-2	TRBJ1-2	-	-	CASSQGRERYGYTF	TGTGCCAGCAGCCAAGGAAGGGAACGCTATGGCTACACCTTC
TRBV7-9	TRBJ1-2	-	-	CASSLSRGYGYTF	TGTGCCAGCAGCTTATCAAGAGGCTATGGCTACACCTTC
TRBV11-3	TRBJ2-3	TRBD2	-	CASSSGLAGDRTDTQYF	TGTGCCAGCAGCTCGGGACTAGCGGGAGACCGTACAGATACGCAGTATTTT
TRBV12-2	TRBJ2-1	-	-	CASRLVRKAPYNEQFF	TGTGCAAGTCGCTTAGTGAGAAAGGCCCCATACAATGAGCAGTTCTTC
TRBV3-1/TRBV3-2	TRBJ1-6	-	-	CASSQGGYNSPLHF	TGTGCCAGCAGCCAGGGAGGGTATAATTCACCCCTCCACTTT
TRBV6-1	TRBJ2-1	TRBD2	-	CASSETGGRIYNEQFF	TGTGCCAGCAGTGAAACTGGCGGGAGAATTTACAATGAGCAGTTCTTC
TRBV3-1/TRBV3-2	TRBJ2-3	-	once	CASSQRTSLDTQYF	TGTGCCAGCAGCCAGAGAACCTCTTTGGATACGCAGTATTTT
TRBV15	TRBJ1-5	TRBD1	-	CATSILTGQGYYSNQPQHF	TGTGCCACCAGCATCTTAACGGGACAGGGCTATTATAGCAATCAGCCCCAGCATTTT
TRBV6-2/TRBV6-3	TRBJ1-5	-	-	CASSYEPMRNQPQHF	TGTGCCAGCAGTTATGAGCCGATGAGGAATCAGCCCCAGCATTTT
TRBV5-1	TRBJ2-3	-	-	CASSLTGSTDTQYF	TGCGCCAGCAGCTTGACAGGGAGCACAGATACGCAGTATTTT
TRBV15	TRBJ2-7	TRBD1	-	CATSWGQTYEQYF	TGTGCCACCAGCTGGGGACAGACCTACGAGCAGTACTTC
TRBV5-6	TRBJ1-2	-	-	CASSLADYGYTF	TGTGCCAGCAGCTTGGCCGACTATGGCTACACCTTC
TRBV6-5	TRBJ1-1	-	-	CASFGSEAFF	TGTGCCAGCTTCGGGTCTGAAGCTTTCTTT
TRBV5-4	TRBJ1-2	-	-	CASSLDGGPLGYTF	TGTGCCAGCAGCTTGGATGGGGGGCCCCTGGGCTACACCTTC
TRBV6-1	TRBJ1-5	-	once	CASGAGRGSQPQHF	TGTGCCAGCGGGGCGGGCCGGGGTTCTCAGCCCCAGCATTTT
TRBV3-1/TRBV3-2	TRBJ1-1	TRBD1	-	CASSLSGQGNTEAFF	TGTGCCAGCAGCCTATCGGGACAGGGGAACACTGAAGCTTTCTTT
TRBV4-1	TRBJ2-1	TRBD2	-	CASSHPAGEGASNEQFF	TGCGCCAGCAGCCACCCAGCGGGAGAAGGGGCCAGTAATGAGCAGTTCTTC
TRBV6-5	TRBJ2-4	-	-	CASSSRVSLRNIQYF	TGTGCCAGCAGTTCGAGGGTCTCATTGAGAAACATTCAGTACTTC
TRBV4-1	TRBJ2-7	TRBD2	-	CASSQATSGRIYEQYF	TGCGCCAGCAGCCAAGCCACTAGCGGGAGGATCTACGAGCAGTACTTC
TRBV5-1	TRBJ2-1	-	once	CASSLDAGGYEQFF	TGCGCCAGCAGCTTGGATGCAGGGGGGTATGAGCAGTTCTTC
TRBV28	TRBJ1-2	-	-	CASIYRSGFSYTF	TGTGCCAGCATTTACCGGTCAGGGTTTAGCTACACCTTC
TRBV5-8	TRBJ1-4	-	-	CASSFWTAYEKLFF	TGTGCCAGCAGCTTTTGGACAGCCTACGAAAAACTGTTTTTT
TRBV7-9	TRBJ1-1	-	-	CASSQNTEAFF	TGTGCCAGCAGCCAAAACACTGAAGCTTTCTTT
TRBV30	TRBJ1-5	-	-	CAWSSGLRMGQPQHF	TGTGCCTGGAGTAGTGGCCTGAGGATGGGTCAGCCCCAGCATTTT
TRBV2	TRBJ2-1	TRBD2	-	CASKVRAGGFNNEQFF	TGTGCCAGCAAGGTCCGAGCGGGAGGGTTCAACAATGAGCAGTTCTTC
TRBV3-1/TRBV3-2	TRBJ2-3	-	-	CASSNLLDTQYF	TGTGCCAGCAGCAATCTACTGGATACGCAGTATTTT
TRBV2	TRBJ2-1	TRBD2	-	CASRSPTGGTYNEQFF	TGTGCCAGCAGGTCCCCTACGGGAGGTACCTACAATGAGCAGTTCTTC
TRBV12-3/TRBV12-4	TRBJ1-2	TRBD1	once	CASSLNRGERYTF	TGTGCCAGCAGCCTAAACAGGGGTGAACGCTACACCTTC
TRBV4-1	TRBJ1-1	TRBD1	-	CASSQPSRDRGNEAFF	TGCGCCAGCAGCCAACCGTCCCGGGACAGGGGAAACGAAGCTTTCTTT
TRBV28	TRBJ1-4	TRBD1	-	CASSSPGQPSTNEKLFF	TGTGCCAGCAGTTCGCCGGGACAGCCATCAACTAATGAAAAACTGTTTTTT
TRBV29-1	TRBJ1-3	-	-	CSVEVPTLGNTIYF	TGCAGCGTTGAAGTTCCCACTCTTGGAAACACCATATATTTT
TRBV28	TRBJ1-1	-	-	CASSSIKDRGAFF	TGTGCCAGCAGTTCGATAAAGGACAGAGGAGCTTTCTTT
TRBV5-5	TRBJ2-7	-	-	CASSLESGVYEQYF	TGTGCCAGCAGCTTGGAGTCAGGGGTATACGAGCAGTACTTC
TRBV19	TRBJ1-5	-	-	CASSIWGGQPQHF	TGTGCCAGTAGTATATGGGGTGGGCAGCCCCAGCATTTT
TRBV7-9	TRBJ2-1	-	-	CASSLEVYNEQFF	TGTGCCAGCAGCTTAGAAGTATACAATGAGCAGTTCTTC